These T cell receptor beta chains were read from a single sample in a study of blood T cell repertoires in COVID-19. Only in-frame clones appear in the TCRdb table, and some are missing; sequencing was by immunoSEQ multiplex PCR. The repertoire holds over 120,000 clones, with about four fifths as singletons. Sequencing used peripheral blood. The receptors originated from a man between 65 and 85 years old who had recovered from COVID-19. Both conserved end residues are part of each CDR3. Clone size appears in some rows only: once, few, many, or a class for an expanded clone.

>TRBV30|.|16|TRBJ1-1
CAWSQAPGTSNTEAFF
>TRBV2|.|14|TRBJ2-2
CASSLTGNTGELFF
>TRBV15|.|15|TRBJ2-1
CATSRDRLSYNEQFF
>TRBV5-6|.|15|TRBJ2-3
CASSLLSPAVDTQYF
>TRBV7-3|once|18|TRBJ2-2
CASSLMPFPSPNTGELFF
>TRBV18|.|16|TRBJ2-1
CASSSKGASSYNEQFF
>TRBV14|.|14|TRBJ2-1
CASSRPGTGKVQFF
>TRBV27|.|16|TRBJ1-5
CASRPTGPYSNQPQHF
>TRBV7-9|.|15|TRBJ1-4
CASSNPGSGNEKLFF
>TRBV10-2|.|16|TRBJ1-5
CASSEPGEAWNQPQHF
>TRBV11-1|few|15|TRBJ2-7
CASSLEEGGSYEQYF
>TRBV7-9|.|16|TRBJ2-1
CASSLETRGLGYEQFF
>TRBV11-3|.|13|TRBJ1-1
CASALRVGTEAFF
>TRBV5-1|.|14|TRBJ2-5
CASSRGGGEETQYF
>TRBV7-9|.|13|TRBJ1-5
CASSPGMWQPQHF
>TRBV18|.|13|TRBJ1-4
CASSPPGQGELFF
>TRBV7-8|.|17|TRBJ2-1
CASSPLAGSLEINEQFF
>TRBV5-1|.|15|TRBJ2-7
CASSLGSVSSYEQYF
>TRBV9|.|15|TRBJ1-6
CASSVKESYNSPLHF
>TRBV4-1|.|12|TRBJ1-2
CASSQPTVGYTF
>TRBV30|.|15|TRBJ1-2
CAWSNRGKRKWGYTF
>TRBV5-6|.|14|TRBJ1-2
CASSSQGTNYGYTF
>TRBV5-1|.|13|TRBJ2-3
CASSPGGADTQYF
>TRBV3-1/TRBV3-2|once|20|TRBJ2-7
CASSQVLGHALGTSGIGQYF
>TRBV5-1|.|14|TRBJ1-3
CASSPYSSGNTIYF
>TRBV23-1|.|18|TRBJ2-5
CASSHTRSGTGGKETQYF
>TRBV4-1|.|16|TRBJ2-7
CASSQVSSGRITEQYF
>TRBV5-6|.|16|TRBJ1-1
CASSSLSGGAGTEAFF
>TRBV9|.|15|TRBJ1-5
CASSEGTGADQPQHF
>TRBV2|.|13|TRBJ1-2
CASSPEGAGGYTF
>TRBV30|.|13|TRBJ2-6
CAWSVIGANVLTF
>TRBV19|many|17|TRBJ2-7
CASSIGTGVPGYYEQYF
>TRBV7-9|.|15|TRBJ2-1
CASSLGLAGKNEQFF
>TRBV5-6|.|15|TRBJ2-7
CASSSGTGAVYEQYF
>TRBV29-1|.|13|TRBJ2-7
CSVVKRGWYEQYF
>TRBV12-3/TRBV12-4|.|13|TRBJ2-3
CASSWRPTDTQYF
>TRBV21-1|.|18|TRBJ1-1
CASSKEVGVRAMNTEAFF
>TRBV5-4|.|16|TRBJ2-7
CASSLLAGAVSYEQYF
>TRBV2|.|14|TRBJ1-3
CASSRGSSGNTIYF
>TRBV9|.|15|TRBJ2-3
CASSVDGTALDTQYF
>TRBV7-9|.|13|TRBJ2-1
CASFQGLYNEQFF
>TRBV12-3/TRBV12-4|.|13|TRBJ1-2
CASSPTGNYGYTF